The rows below give T cell receptor beta chains drawn from one sample of a study of blood T cell repertoires in COVID-19. This table comes from immunoSEQ multiplex PCR, and its TCRdb copy is limited to in-frame clones, with some not included. The sample lists about 170,000 clones, roughly 89% occurring once. The material sequenced was peripheral blood. The receptors here all came from a man aged 18 to 29 with active or convalescent COVID-19. The CDR3 runs from the conserved cysteine through the conserved F or W. A D gene is named only where the DNA matches it firmly. Clone size appears in some rows only: once, few, many, or a class for an expanded clone.

j_call: TRBJ2-3
clone_size: .
v_call: TRBV14
d_call: TRBD2
cdr3_nt: TGTGCCAGCAGCCAAGTGAGCGGGATCAGCACAGATACGCAGTATTTT
cdr3_aa: CASSQVSGISTDTQYF

j_call: TRBJ2-7
clone_size: few
v_call: TRBV5-1
d_call: TRBD1
cdr3_nt: TGCGCCAGCAGCTACGGGACAGCCAGCTCCTACGAGCAGTACTTC
cdr3_aa: CASSYGTASSYEQYF

j_call: TRBJ2-2
clone_size: .
v_call: TRBV27
d_call: TRBD1
cdr3_nt: TGTGCCAGCAGTTCCTACAGGGGTTACACCGGGGAGCTGTTTTTT
cdr3_aa: CASSSYRGYTGELFF

j_call: TRBJ1-1
clone_size: few
v_call: TRBV7-3
d_call: TRBD1
cdr3_nt: TGTGCCAGCAGCCCTACAGGGGGCGCCGGAGCTTTCTTT
cdr3_aa: CASSPTGGAGAFF

j_call: TRBJ2-1
clone_size: .
v_call: TRBV5-6
d_call: .
cdr3_nt: TGTGCCAGCAGCCCCTATCGGGAGCCGTACAATGAGCAGTTCTTC
cdr3_aa: CASSPYREPYNEQFF

j_call: TRBJ2-7
clone_size: .
v_call: TRBV11-2
d_call: TRBD2
cdr3_nt: TGTGCCAGCAGCTTAGCCAGCGGGATGGCGTCCTACGAGCAGTACTTC
cdr3_aa: CASSLASGMASYEQYF

j_call: TRBJ2-3
clone_size: .
v_call: TRBV7-3
d_call: .
cdr3_nt: TGTGCCAGCAGCTCCCCCGGTGGCACCAGGGCAGATACGCAGTATTTT
cdr3_aa: CASSSPGGTRADTQYF

j_call: TRBJ1-1
clone_size: .
v_call: TRBV4-1
d_call: .
cdr3_nt: TGCGCCAGCAGCCAAGACCTAGGGAACACTGAAGCTTTCTTT
cdr3_aa: CASSQDLGNTEAFF

j_call: TRBJ2-3
clone_size: .
v_call: TRBV5-1
d_call: TRBD1
cdr3_nt: TGCGCCAGCAGCCCCCGGGGCACAGGGGTTGGGGATACGCAGTATTTT
cdr3_aa: CASSPRGTGVGDTQYF

j_call: TRBJ1-1
clone_size: .
v_call: TRBV19
d_call: .
cdr3_nt: TGTGCCAGTAGTCCCTCCTGGGAGACAGGAGAGAACACTGAAGCTTTCTTT
cdr3_aa: CASSPSWETGENTEAFF

j_call: TRBJ1-2
clone_size: .
v_call: TRBV6-5
d_call: .
cdr3_nt: TGTGCCAGCAGTCCTCCGGGTCAAATCTATGGCTACACCTTC
cdr3_aa: CASSPPGQIYGYTF

j_call: TRBJ1-1
clone_size: once
v_call: TRBV7-9
d_call: .
cdr3_nt: TGTGCCAGCAGCTTAGAAACGGGGGGAGTGAACACTGAAGCTTTCTTT
cdr3_aa: CASSLETGGVNTEAFF

j_call: TRBJ2-6
clone_size: .
v_call: TRBV3-1/TRBV3-2
d_call: .
cdr3_nt: TGTGCCAGCAGCCCCACCCCGGGTGCCCACCTCTCTGGGGCCGACGTCCTGACTTTC
cdr3_aa: CASSPTPGAHLSGADVLTF

j_call: TRBJ1-3
clone_size: .
v_call: TRBV7-8
d_call: TRBD1
cdr3_nt: TGTGCCAGCAGCCGGACAGGGCCGGGAAACACCATATATTTT
cdr3_aa: CASSRTGPGNTIYF

j_call: TRBJ2-5
clone_size: .
v_call: TRBV3-1/TRBV3-2
d_call: .
cdr3_nt: TGTGCCAGCGGGGGCAGAGCTTCGGAGACCCAGTACTTC
cdr3_aa: CASGGRASETQYF

j_call: TRBJ2-1
clone_size: .
v_call: TRBV7-9
d_call: .
cdr3_nt: TGTGCCAGCAGCCCCCGGACTGCCTACAATGAGCAGTTCTTC
cdr3_aa: CASSPRTAYNEQFF

j_call: TRBJ1-6
clone_size: few
v_call: TRBV3-1/TRBV3-2
d_call: TRBD1
cdr3_nt: TGTGCCAGCAGCGAACAGGGGGGCTCACCCCTCCACTTT
cdr3_aa: CASSEQGGSPLHF

j_call: TRBJ1-5
clone_size: once
v_call: TRBV10-3
d_call: .
cdr3_nt: TGTGCCATCAGTGAGTCGGGGGGGCTCGGCAATCAGCCCCAGCATTTT
cdr3_aa: CAISESGGLGNQPQHF

j_call: TRBJ1-2
clone_size: .
v_call: TRBV4-1
d_call: .
cdr3_nt: TGCGCCAGCAGCCAAGCCTACGCCCCAGGTTTTAATGGCTACACCTTC
cdr3_aa: CASSQAYAPGFNGYTF

j_call: TRBJ1-5
clone_size: .
v_call: TRBV28
d_call: .
cdr3_nt: TGTGCCAGCAGAACTTTCCGGCGCTTCCATGGGGGCGCGGACCAGCCCCAGCATTTT
cdr3_aa: CASRTFRRFHGGADQPQHF

j_call: TRBJ2-1
clone_size: once
v_call: TRBV29-1
d_call: .
cdr3_nt: TGCAGCGTTGCGGGGGGCCACTACAATGAGCAGTTCTTC
cdr3_aa: CSVAGGHYNEQFF

j_call: TRBJ1-4
clone_size: once
v_call: TRBV19
d_call: TRBD1
cdr3_nt: TGTGCCAGTATGACGGGGACAGGAGAAAAACTGTTTTTT
cdr3_aa: CASMTGTGEKLFF

j_call: TRBJ1-2
clone_size: .
v_call: TRBV4-1
d_call: TRBD1
cdr3_nt: TGCGCCAGCAGCCCCGGACAGGGGGACGGCTATGGCTACACCTTC
cdr3_aa: CASSPGQGDGYGYTF

j_call: TRBJ1-5
clone_size: .
v_call: TRBV21-1
d_call: .
cdr3_nt: TGTGCCAGCAGCAAAGTTAAAGTGAAGGGACAGGGGATAAATCAGCCCCAGCATTTT
cdr3_aa: CASSKVKVKGQGINQPQHF

j_call: TRBJ2-1
clone_size: .
v_call: TRBV4-1
d_call: .
cdr3_nt: TGCGCCAGCAGCCAAGAGCTGCCTCTAGTGGTCAAGTTTGATGAGCAGTTCTTC
cdr3_aa: CASSQELPLVVKFDEQFF

j_call: TRBJ1-6
clone_size: .
v_call: TRBV4-2
d_call: .
cdr3_nt: TGTGCCAGCAGCCAAGGCAGGGCAGGTGAACGGAATTCACCCCTCCACTTT
cdr3_aa: CASSQGRAGERNSPLHF

j_call: TRBJ2-1
clone_size: .
v_call: TRBV27
d_call: .
cdr3_nt: TGTGCCAGCACCACTTACCTAGCCAGACCCTACAATGAGCAGTTCTTC
cdr3_aa: CASTTYLARPYNEQFF

j_call: TRBJ2-3
clone_size: .
v_call: TRBV29-1
d_call: .
cdr3_nt: TGCAGCGTGGAAGGTGTGGAGCGGCCTAGCACAGATACGCAGTATTTT
cdr3_aa: CSVEGVERPSTDTQYF

j_call: TRBJ2-3
clone_size: .
v_call: TRBV3-1/TRBV3-2
d_call: TRBD2
cdr3_nt: TGTGCCAGCAGCCAAGGACTAGCGGGCCCCACAGATACGCAGTATTTT
cdr3_aa: CASSQGLAGPTDTQYF

j_call: TRBJ1-1
clone_size: .
v_call: TRBV7-9
d_call: .
cdr3_nt: TGTGCCAGCAGCTACCCTCTAGGGGCCACTGAAGCTTTCTTT
cdr3_aa: CASSYPLGATEAFF

j_call: TRBJ1-1
clone_size: once
v_call: TRBV28
d_call: .
cdr3_nt: TGTGCCAGCAGAGTGACAGTTTACACTGAAGCTTTCTTT
cdr3_aa: CASRVTVYTEAFF

j_call: TRBJ1-2
clone_size: .
v_call: TRBV4-1
d_call: TRBD1
cdr3_nt: TGCGCCAGCAGCTTAAGACAGGGGAATTATGGCTACACCTTC
cdr3_aa: CASSLRQGNYGYTF

j_call: TRBJ1-5
clone_size: .
v_call: TRBV6-5
d_call: .
cdr3_nt: TGTGCCAGCAGTTCAGACAGTTATAGCAATCAGCCCCAGCATTTT
cdr3_aa: CASSSDSYSNQPQHF

j_call: TRBJ1-3
clone_size: .
v_call: TRBV15
d_call: TRBD1
cdr3_nt: TGTGCCACCAGCAGGGGACAGCTCTCTGGAAACACCATATATTTT
cdr3_aa: CATSRGQLSGNTIYF

j_call: TRBJ1-4
clone_size: .
v_call: TRBV5-1
d_call: .
cdr3_nt: TGCGCCAGCAGCTTAATCCCCGGGGCTAATGAAAAACTGTTTTTT
cdr3_aa: CASSLIPGANEKLFF

j_call: TRBJ1-1
clone_size: .
v_call: TRBV7-2
d_call: .
cdr3_nt: TGTGCCAGCAGCTTAGTCGCAGGTAGAGAAGCTTTCTTT
cdr3_aa: CASSLVAGREAFF

j_call: TRBJ2-7
clone_size: .
v_call: TRBV11-3
d_call: .
cdr3_nt: TGTGCCAGCAGCTTATATAGTCTCCAAAGCTCCTACGAGCAGTACTTC
cdr3_aa: CASSLYSLQSSYEQYF

j_call: TRBJ1-1
clone_size: .
v_call: TRBV2
d_call: .
cdr3_nt: TGTGCCAGCAGTGAACATCCGAACACTGAAGCTTTCTTT
cdr3_aa: CASSEHPNTEAFF

j_call: TRBJ1-5
clone_size: .
v_call: TRBV27
d_call: .
cdr3_nt: TGTGCCAGCAGTTCCCTCGGGTCGACGGAACGACCCCAGCATTTT
cdr3_aa: CASSSLGSTERPQHF

j_call: TRBJ1-2
clone_size: .
v_call: TRBV29-1
d_call: .
cdr3_nt: TGCAGCGCCTCGGACACTTCCTATGGCTACACCTTC
cdr3_aa: CSASDTSYGYTF